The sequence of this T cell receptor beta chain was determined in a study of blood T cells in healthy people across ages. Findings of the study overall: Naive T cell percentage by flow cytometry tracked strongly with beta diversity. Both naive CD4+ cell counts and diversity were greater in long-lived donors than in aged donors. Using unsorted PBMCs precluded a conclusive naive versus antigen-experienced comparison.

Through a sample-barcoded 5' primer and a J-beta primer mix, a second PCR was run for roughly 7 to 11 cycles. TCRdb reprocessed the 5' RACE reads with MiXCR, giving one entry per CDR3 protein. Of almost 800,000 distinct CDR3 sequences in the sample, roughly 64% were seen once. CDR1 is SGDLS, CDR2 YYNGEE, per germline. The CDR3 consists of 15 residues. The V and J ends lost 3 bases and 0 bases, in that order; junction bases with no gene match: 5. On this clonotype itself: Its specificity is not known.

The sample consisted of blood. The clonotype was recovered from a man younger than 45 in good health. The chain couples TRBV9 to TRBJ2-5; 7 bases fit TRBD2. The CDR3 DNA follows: TGTGCCAGCAGCGCGGGGGGAGCGGACCAAGAGACCCAGTACTTC. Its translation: CASSAGGADQETQYF.